This TCR beta chain derives from a study of T cell responses to AZD1222 COVID-19 vaccine. Remarks on this clone: Its antigen is currently unknown.

Study-wide results and limits: The study reported that nearly half of spike-specific TCRs target unmutated variant regions. Only after the peak T cell response were repertoires sampled. Spike-wide vaccine-associated CD4 TCRs dominated at 160-218 and 743-854. It should be noted that donors were predominantly white British and more often female, and clonal diversity was possibly underestimated.

TCRdb's table, derived via immunoSEQ multiplex PCR, lists solely in-frame clones and lacks some. The profile shows around 45,000 clones, 90% of them singletons. The material sequenced was peripheral blood, taken 28 days after the second AZD1222 dose. The receptor was derived from an adult who received the AZD1222 COVID-19 vaccine.

The CDR3 spells CASGELTGELFF. CDR3 nucleotides: TGTGCCAGCGGAGAGCTCACCGGGGAGCTGTTTTTT. This chain links TRBV27 with TRBJ2-2, with unresolved D. The CDR3 contains 12 residues. Germline CDR1 and CDR2: MNHEY and SMNVEV (reference sequence). Trimming left V 8 bases short and J 4 bases short, with 8 bases between.